This T cell receptor beta chain was sequenced during a study of cytotoxic CD8 clonotypes in ibrutinib-treated CLL. TCRdb's table, derived via immunoSEQ multiplex PCR, lists solely in-frame clones and lacks some. The sample shows fewer than 90,000 clones, roughly 84% of them seen only once. Germline-derived CDR1 and CDR2 are WNHNN and SYGVQD (reference sequence). With 7 bases clipped from V and 0 bases from J, the junction kept 12 bases outside the gene matches. The CDR3 extends over 17 amino acids. V gene TRBV10-1 combines with J gene TRBJ2-4; 7 nucleotides line up with TRBD2. Sequencing was performed on PBMCs, taken before ibrutinib treatment. The source is a human donor with chronic lymphocytic leukemia. The CDR3 protein is CASIGTTLTIAKNIQYF. The CDR3 DNA is TGCGCCAGCATCGGGACTACACTAACGATAGCCAAAAACATTCAGTACTTC.